The clone carrying this TCR beta chain was detected only a few times. Its target is unknown. The data stem from a study of blood T cells in healthy people across ages. Study-wide points: More naive CD4+ cells and higher diversity were found in long-lived than in aged donors.

A sample-barcoded 5' primer and a J-beta primer mix were used in a second PCR of about 6 to 11 cycles. TCRdb recomputed calls from the 5' RACE reads with MiXCR, one row per CDR3 protein. The sample contains about 1.1 million distinct CDR3 sequences, 35% to 40% of which appear only once. Sequencing was carried out using blood. The source of this sequence is a man between 18 and 35 years old in good health.

CDR3 DNA: TGTGCCAGCAGCCCCGGAAGGGGGGCTAACTATGGCTACACCTTC. Translation: CASSPGRGANYGYTF. The chain has TRBV3-1 and TRBJ1-2; TRBD1 is a possible D gene (6 bases). Trimming took off 4 bases at V and 0 bases at J, with 12 bases between the two ends. The CDR3 totals 15 residues. Looked up from germline, CDR1 is LGHDT and CDR2 is YNNKEL (reference sequence).